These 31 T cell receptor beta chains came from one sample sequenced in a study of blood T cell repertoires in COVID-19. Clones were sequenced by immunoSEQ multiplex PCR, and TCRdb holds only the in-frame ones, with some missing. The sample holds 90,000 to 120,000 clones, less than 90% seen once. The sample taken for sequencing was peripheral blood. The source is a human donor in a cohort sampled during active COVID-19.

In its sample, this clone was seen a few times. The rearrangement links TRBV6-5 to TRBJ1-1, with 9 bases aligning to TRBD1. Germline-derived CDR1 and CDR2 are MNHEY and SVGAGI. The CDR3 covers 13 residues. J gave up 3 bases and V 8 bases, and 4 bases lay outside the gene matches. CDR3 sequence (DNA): TGTGCCAGCTCGGACAGGGGAGACACTGAAGCTTTCTTT. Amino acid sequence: CASSDRGDTEAFF.

The CDR3 reads CASSSRQSEAFF. The CDR3 nucleotides read TGTGCCAGTAGTAGCAGACAGTCTGAAGCTTTCTTT. This rearrangement joins TRBV19 to TRBJ1-1; perhaps TRBD1 as D (5 bases). This CDR3 is 12 amino acids long. V shed 4 bases and J shed 6 bases, with 9 bases lying between them. CDR1 is LNHDA, CDR2 SQIVND, per germline (reference sequence).

CDR3 nucleotide sequence: TGTGCCAGCAGTGATCGTTTCTCCTCTGGGGCCAACGTCCTGACTTTC. Translated, it gives CASSDRFSSGANVLTF. The gene calls are TRBV25-1 and TRBJ2-6; D is unresolved. The CDR3 sequence is 16 residues long. In germline, CDR1 is MGHDK, CDR2 SYGVNS. The ends were cut back, 3 bases at V and 0 bases at J, with 9 bases in the middle.

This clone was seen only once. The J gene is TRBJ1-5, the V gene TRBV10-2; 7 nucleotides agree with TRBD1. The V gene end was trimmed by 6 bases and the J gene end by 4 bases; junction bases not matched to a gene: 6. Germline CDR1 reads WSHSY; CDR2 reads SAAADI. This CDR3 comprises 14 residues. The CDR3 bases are TGCGCCAGCAGCAGGGGGGAGCGAAATCAGCCCCAGCATTTT. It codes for CASSRGERNQPQHF.

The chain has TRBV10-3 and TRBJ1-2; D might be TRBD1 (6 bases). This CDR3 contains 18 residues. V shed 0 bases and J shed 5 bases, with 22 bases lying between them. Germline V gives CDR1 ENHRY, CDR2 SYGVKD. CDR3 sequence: CAISESPRTVSTLYGYTF. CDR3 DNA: TGTGCCATCAGTGAGTCGCCCCGGACAGTTTCAACCTTATATGGCTACACCTTC.

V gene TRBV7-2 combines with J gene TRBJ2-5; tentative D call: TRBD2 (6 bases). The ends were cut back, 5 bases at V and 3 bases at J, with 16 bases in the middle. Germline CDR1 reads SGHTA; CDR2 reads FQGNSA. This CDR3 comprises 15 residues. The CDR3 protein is CASSRRRGLKETQYF. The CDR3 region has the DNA TGTGCCAGCAGCCGTCGGAGGGGCCTTAAAGAGACCCAGTACTTC.

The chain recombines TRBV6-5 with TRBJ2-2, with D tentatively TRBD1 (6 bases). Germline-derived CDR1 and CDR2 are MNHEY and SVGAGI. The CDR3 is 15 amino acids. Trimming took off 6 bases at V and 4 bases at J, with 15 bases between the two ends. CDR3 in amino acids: CASRSTGSSTGELFF. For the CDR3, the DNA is TGTGCCAGCAGAAGTACAGGGTCGAGCACCGGGGAGCTGTTTTTT.

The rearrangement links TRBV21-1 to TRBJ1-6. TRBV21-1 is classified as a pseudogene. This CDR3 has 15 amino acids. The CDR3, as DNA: TGTGCCAGCAGCAAAGTCGGCAGGAGGGATTCACCCCTCCACTTT. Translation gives CASSKVGRRDSPLHF.

CDR3 sequence: CASSSAGGSYGEQYV. CDR3 bases: TGCGCCAGCAGCTCGGCGGGAGGTTCTTACGGGGAGCAGTACGTC. The chain has TRBV5-1 and TRBJ2-7; 8 positions agree with TRBD2. With V trimmed by 3 bases and J by 7 bases, 12 bases remained unmatched. Per germline, CDR1 SGHRS and CDR2 YFSETQ. This CDR3 has 15 residues.

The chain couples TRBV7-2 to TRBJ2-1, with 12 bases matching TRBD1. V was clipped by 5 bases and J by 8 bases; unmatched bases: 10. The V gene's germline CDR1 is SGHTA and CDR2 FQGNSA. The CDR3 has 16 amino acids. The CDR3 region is CASSPRPGTGGDEQFF. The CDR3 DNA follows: TGTGCCAGCAGCCCCCGTCCCGGGACAGGGGGCGATGAGCAGTTCTTC.

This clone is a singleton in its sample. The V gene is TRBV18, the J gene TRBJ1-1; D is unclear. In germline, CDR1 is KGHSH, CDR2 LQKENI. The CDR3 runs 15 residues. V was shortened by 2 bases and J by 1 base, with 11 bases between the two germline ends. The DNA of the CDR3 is TGTGCCAGCTCACCAGCGGGGTTCTCGAACACTGAAGCTTTCTTT. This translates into CASSPAGFSNTEAFF.

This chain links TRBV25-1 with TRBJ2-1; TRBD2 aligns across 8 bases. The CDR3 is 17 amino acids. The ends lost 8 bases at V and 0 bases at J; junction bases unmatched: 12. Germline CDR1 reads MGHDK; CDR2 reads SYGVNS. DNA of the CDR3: TGTGCCAGCTCGCCGGCGGGCGGGAGGAGCTCCTACAATGAGCAGTTCTTC. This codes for CASSPAGGRSSYNEQFF.

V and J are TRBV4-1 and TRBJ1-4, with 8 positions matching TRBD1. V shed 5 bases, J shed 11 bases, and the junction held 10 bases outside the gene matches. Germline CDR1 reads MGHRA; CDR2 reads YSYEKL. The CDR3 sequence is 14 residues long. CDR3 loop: CASSEDRANGKLFF. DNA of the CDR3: TGCGCCAGCAGCGAGGACAGGGCCAATGGGAAACTGTTTTTT.

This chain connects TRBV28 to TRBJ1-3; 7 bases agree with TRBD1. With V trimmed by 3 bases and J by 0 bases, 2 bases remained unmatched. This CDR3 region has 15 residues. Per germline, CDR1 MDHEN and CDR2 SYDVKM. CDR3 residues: CASSLRGLSGNTIYF. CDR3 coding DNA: TGTGCCAGCAGTTTGAGGGGGCTCTCTGGAAACACCATATATTTT.

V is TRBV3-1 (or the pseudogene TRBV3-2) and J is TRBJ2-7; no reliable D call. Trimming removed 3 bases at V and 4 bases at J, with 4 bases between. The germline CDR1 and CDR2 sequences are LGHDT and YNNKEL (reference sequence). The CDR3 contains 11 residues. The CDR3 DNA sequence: TGTGCCAGCAGCCATAAATACGAGCAGTACTTC. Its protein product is CASSHKYEQYF.

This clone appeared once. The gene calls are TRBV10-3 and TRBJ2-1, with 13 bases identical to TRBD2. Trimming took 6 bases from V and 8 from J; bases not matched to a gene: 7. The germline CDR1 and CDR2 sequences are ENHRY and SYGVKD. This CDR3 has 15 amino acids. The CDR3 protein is CAIRGTSGTSYEQFF. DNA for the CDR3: TGTGCCATCAGGGGGACTAGCGGGACAAGCTATGAGCAGTTCTTC.

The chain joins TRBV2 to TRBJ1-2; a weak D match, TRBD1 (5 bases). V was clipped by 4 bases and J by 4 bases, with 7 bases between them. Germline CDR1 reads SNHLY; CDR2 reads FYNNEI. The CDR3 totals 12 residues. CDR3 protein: CASSGQSYGYTF. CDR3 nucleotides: TGTGCCAGCAGTGGACAGAGCTATGGCTACACCTTC. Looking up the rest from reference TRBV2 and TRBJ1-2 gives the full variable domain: EPEVTQTPSHQVTQMGQEVILRCVPISNHLYFYWYRQILGQKVEFLVSFYNNEISEKSEIFDDQFSVERPDGSNFTLKIRSTKLEDSAMYFCASSGQSYGYTFGSGTRLTVV.

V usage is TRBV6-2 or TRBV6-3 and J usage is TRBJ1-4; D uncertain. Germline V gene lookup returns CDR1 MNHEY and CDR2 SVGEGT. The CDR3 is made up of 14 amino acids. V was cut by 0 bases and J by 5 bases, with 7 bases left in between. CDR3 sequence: CASSYSEQNEKLFF. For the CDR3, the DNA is TGTGCCAGCAGTTACTCGGAGCAGAATGAAAAACTGTTTTTT.

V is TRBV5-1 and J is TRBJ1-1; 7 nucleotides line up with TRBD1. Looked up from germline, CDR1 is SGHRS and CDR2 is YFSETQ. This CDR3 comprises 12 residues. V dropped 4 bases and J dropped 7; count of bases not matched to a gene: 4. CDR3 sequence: CASSNRDSEAFF. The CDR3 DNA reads TGCGCCAGCAGCAACCGGGACAGTGAAGCTTTCTTT.

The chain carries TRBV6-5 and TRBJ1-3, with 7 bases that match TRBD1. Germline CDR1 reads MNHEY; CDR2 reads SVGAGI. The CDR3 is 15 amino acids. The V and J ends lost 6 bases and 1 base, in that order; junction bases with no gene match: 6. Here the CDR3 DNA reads TGTGCCAGCAGGCGACAGGGCTTATCTGGAAACACCATATATTTT. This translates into CASRRQGLSGNTIYF.

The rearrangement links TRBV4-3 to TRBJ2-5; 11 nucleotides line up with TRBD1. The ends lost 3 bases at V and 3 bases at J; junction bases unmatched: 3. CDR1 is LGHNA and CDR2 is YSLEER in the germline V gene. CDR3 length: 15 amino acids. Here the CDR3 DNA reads TGCGCCAGCAGCCAGGGGGACAGGGGGGAAGAGACCCAGTACTTC. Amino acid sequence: CASSQGDRGEETQYF.

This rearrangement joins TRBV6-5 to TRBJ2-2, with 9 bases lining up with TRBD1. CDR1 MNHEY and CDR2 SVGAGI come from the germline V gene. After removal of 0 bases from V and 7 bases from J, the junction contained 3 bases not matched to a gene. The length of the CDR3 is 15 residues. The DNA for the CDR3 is TGTGCCAGCAGTTACTCGACAGGGGGGATCGGGGAGCTGTTTTTT. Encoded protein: CASSYSTGGIGELFF.

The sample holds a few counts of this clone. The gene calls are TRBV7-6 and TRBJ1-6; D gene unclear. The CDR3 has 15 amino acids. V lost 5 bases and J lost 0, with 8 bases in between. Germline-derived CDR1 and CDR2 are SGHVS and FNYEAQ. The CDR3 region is CASSRESSYNSPLHF. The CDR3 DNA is TGTGCCAGCAGCAGGGAGAGCTCCTATAATTCACCCCTCCACTTT.

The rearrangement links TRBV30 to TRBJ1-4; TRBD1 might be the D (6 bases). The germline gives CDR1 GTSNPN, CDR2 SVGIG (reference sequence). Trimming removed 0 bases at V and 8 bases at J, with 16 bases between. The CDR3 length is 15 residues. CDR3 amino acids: CAWSVLTGATEKLFF. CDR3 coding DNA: TGTGCCTGGAGTGTACTGACAGGAGCTACCGAAAAACTGTTTTTT.

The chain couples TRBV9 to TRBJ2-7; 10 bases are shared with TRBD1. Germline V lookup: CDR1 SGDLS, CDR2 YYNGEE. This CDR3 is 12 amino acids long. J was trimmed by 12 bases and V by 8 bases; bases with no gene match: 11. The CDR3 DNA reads TGTGCCAGAACTCCGGGACAGGGGCCTTTGTACGTC. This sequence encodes CARTPGQGPLYV.

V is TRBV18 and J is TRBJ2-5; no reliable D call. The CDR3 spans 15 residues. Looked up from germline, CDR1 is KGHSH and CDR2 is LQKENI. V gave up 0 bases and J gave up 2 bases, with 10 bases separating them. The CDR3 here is CASSPPVSQQETQYF. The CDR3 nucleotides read TGTGCCAGCTCACCACCAGTGTCACAGCAAGAGACCCAGTACTTC.

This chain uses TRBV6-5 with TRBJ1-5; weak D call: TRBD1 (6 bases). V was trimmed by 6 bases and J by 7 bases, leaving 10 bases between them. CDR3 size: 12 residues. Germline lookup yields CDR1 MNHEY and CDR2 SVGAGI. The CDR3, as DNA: TGTGCCAGCAGCGGGGGGCAACAGCCCCAGCATTTT. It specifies CASSGGQQPQHF.

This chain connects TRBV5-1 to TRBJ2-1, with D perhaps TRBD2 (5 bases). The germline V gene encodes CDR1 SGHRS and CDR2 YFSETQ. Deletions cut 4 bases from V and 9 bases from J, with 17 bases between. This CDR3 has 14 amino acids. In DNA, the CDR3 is TGCGCCAGCAGCATGGTGGCGAGGGCCGGTGAGCAGTTCTTC. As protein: CASSMVARAGEQFF.

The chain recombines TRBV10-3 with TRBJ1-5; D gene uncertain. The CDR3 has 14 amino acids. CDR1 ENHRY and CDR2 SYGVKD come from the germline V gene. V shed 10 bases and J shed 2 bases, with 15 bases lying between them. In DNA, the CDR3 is TGTGCCAGCGAGGAGTCCATAGGCAATCAGCCCCAGCATTTT. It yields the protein CASEESIGNQPQHF.

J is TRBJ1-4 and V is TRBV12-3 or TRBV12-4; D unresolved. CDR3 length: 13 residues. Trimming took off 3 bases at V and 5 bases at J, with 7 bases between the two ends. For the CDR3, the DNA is TGTGCCAGCAGTTTTGGAGGGAATGAAAAACTGTTTTTT. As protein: CASSFGGNEKLFF.

CDR3 protein: CASSFSSTGELFF. Here the CDR3 DNA reads TGTGCCAGCAGCTTTAGTAGTACCGGGGAGCTGTTTTTT. The gene calls are TRBV11-3 and TRBJ2-2, with D unresolved. Per the germline V gene, CDR1 is SGHNT and CDR2 is YENEEA. Trimming cost V 3 bases and J 5 bases, with 7 bases left between them. The CDR3 sequence is 13 residues long.